This T cell receptor (beta chain) originates from a study of blood T cell repertoires in COVID-19. Profiled with immunoSEQ multiplex PCR; TCRdb holds only in-frame clones, not every one. The sample lists a few hundred thousand clones, approximately 80% occurring once. Including both end residues, the CDR3 is 16 amino acids long. The V gene's germline CDR1 is MNHNS and CDR2 SASEGT. To note about this clone: This is likely a read error, given that the CDR3 carries no conserved phenylalanine or tryptophan at its end. It is unclear where the CDR3 begins or ends on the DNA, so no DNA is shown, and the CDR3 is as TCRdb lists it.

The clonotype originates from a human donor with acute or convalescent COVID-19. The donor label of this sample is uncertain. Sequencing input: peripheral blood. The chain joins TRBV6-1 to TRBJ1-2; TRBD1 is the table's D call and was not checked against the DNA. The CDR3 protein is CASSEAIKNRVSSRMV.